The clone carrying this TCR beta chain has only a few counts. Antigen: not known. There was one heparinised blood draw per donor, averaging roughly 120 mL. The study reverse transcribed the entire isolated RNA, so it sequenced expressed TCRB transcripts. TCRdb keeps only in-frame clones here, not all; method: immunoSEQ multiplex PCR. The sample lists about 900,000 clones, roughly a sixth occurring once. The CDR3 extends over 18 amino acids. V was pared by 1 base and J by 1 base, with 17 bases between. Germline lookup yields CDR1 SGHTA and CDR2 FQGNSA. These data are taken from a study of beta chain features in type 1 diabetes. As for the study in general: Sorted cells, roughly 98,000,000 in number, were examined across all samples. The study, taken as a whole, reports: Fewer junction insertions and more nucleotide deletions appeared in type 1 diabetes patients.

J is TRBJ2-1 and V is TRBV7-2; D is possibly TRBD1 or TRBD2 (6 bases each). The sample taken for sequencing was naive CD4+ T cells from blood. The TCR was taken from a woman between 18 and 30 years old in good health. The CDR3 DNA is TGTGCCAGCAGCTTAGGCAACGGGGGCGCGGGGTCCTACAATGAGCAGTTCTTC. Amino acids: CASSLGNGGAGSYNEQFF.